The source of this T cell receptor beta chain is a study of blood T cells in healthy people across ages. The V gene's germline CDR1 is DFQATT and CDR2 SNEGSKA (reference sequence). The CDR3 has 16 amino acids. V lost 1 base and J lost 5; bases outside the gene matches: 13. Study-wide results and limits: The study could not conclusively compare naive and antigen-experienced cells, given its unsorted PBMCs. It was the long-lived donors that had more naive CD4+ cells and higher diversity than aged donors.

A second PCR, run for roughly 7 to 11 cycles, used a sample-barcoded 5' primer plus a J-beta primer mix. Template switching added a 12-random-nucleotide identifier to every cDNA molecule. Each of the samples gave a minimum of 3 million paired-end reads that contained CDR3. TCRdb used MiXCR to reprocess the 5' RACE reads, holding one entry per CDR3 protein. Of 550,000 to 700,000 distinct CDR3 sequences in the sample, 27% are singletons; the top ten hold 18%. For this clonotype: The antigen remains unidentified.

The sequencing input was blood. This TCR was sampled from a woman aged 70-85 years in good health. The chain recombines TRBV20-1 with TRBJ2-5; TRBD2 agrees at 7 bases. The CDR3 nucleotides are TGCAGTGCTAGAGTAACAGGCGGGAGTAGGTTGGAGACCCAGTACTTC. The encoded protein is CSARVTGGSRLETQYF.